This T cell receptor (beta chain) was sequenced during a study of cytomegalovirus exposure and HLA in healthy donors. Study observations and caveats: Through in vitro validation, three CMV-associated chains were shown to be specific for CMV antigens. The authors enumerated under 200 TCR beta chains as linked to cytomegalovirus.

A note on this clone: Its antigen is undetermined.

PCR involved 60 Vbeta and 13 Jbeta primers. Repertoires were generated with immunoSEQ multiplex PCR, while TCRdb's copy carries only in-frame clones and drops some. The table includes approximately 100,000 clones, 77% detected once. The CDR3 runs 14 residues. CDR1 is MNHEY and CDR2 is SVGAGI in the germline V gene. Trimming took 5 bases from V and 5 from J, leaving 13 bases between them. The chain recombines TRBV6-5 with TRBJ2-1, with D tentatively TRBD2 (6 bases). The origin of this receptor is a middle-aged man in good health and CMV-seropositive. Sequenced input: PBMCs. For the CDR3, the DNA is TGTGCCAGCAGTACTCGGGACTTCGACAATGAGCAGTTCTTC. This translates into CASSTRDFDNEQFF.